The T cell receptor (beta chain) described here comes from a study of T cells in Graves' hyperthyroidism and ophthalmopathy. With duration under 3 months, ophthalmopathy was active: Clinical Activity Score at least 3, NOSPECS at least 4. Patients with uncontrolled infections, other autoimmune diseases, pregnancy or lactation were excluded. The PBMCs studied were ones that came from 10 ml fresh peripheral blood. J gave up 6 bases and V 4 bases, and 9 bases lay outside the gene matches. The CDR3 has 16 amino acids. Germline loops: CDR1 LNHDA, CDR2 SQIVND (reference sequence). RNA transcripts were the template for amplifying TCR beta CDR3 regions. The TCR CDR3 first-round RT-PCR relied on the HTBI primer set. Each CDR3 protein gets one entry after TCRdb re-called the multiplex PCR reads with MiXCR. The sample holds over 350,000 distinct CDR3 sequences, 14% to 15% seen once. In this sample, this clonotype turned up many times.

The TCR comes from a man aged 18 to 30 with Graves' ophthalmopathy. This rearrangement joins TRBV19 to TRBJ1-5; 10 nucleotides match TRBD1. The sequencing input was blood. CDR3 region: CASSRATGGLVQPQHF. The CDR3 bases are TGTGCCAGTAGTAGGGCGACAGGGGGCTTGGTTCAGCCCCAGCATTTT. The full variable domain, in which reference TRBV19 and TRBJ1-5 provide the parts outside the CDR3, is DGGITQSPKYLFRKEGQNVTLSCEQNLNHDAMYWYRQDPGQGLRLIYYSQIVNDFQKGDIAEGYSVSREKKESFPLTVTSAQKNPTAFYLCASSRATGGLVQPQHFGDGTRLSIL.